Each of the 23 T cell receptor beta chains below was sequenced from the same sample in a study of blood T cell repertoires in COVID-19. Sequenced by immunoSEQ multiplex PCR; TCRdb stores in-frame clones only, minus some. The sample yields almost 250,000 clones, more than 70% seen once. Sequences were obtained from peripheral blood. These receptors were obtained from a woman aged 80 or older with COVID-19, enrolled during active disease.

The chain uses TRBV6-5 and TRBJ1-2; 8 bases align to TRBD1. CDR3 size: 13 residues. The V gene's germline CDR1 is MNHEY and CDR2 SVGAGI. V shed 9 bases, J shed 8 bases, and the junction held 11 bases outside the gene matches. DNA of the CDR3: TGTGCCAGTGAGGAGGACAGGGTGGCCGGCTACACCTTC. Its translation: CASEEDRVAGYTF.

This rearrangement joins TRBV3-1 (or the pseudogene TRBV3-2) to TRBJ1-2; D remains ambiguous. V shed 1 base and J shed 8 bases, with 11 bases lying between them. This CDR3 has 13 amino acids. CDR1 is LGHDT and CDR2 is YNNKEL in the germline V gene (reference sequence). The CDR3 DNA sequence: TGTGCCAGCAGCCAAGGGCCCCGAGGCGGCTACACCTTC. This gives the protein CASSQGPRGGYTF.

The CDR3 DNA reads as TGTGCCAGCAGCCACGAGGGGGCTAGCAATCAGCCCCAGCATTTT. Residues: CASSHEGASNQPQHF. The V and J genes are TRBV3-1 (or the pseudogene TRBV3-2) and TRBJ1-5; 7 bases are shared with TRBD1. This CDR3 comprises 15 residues. Looked up from germline, CDR1 is LGHDT and CDR2 is YNNKEL (reference sequence). J gave up 0 bases and V 3 bases, and 2 bases lay outside the gene matches.

The rearrangement uses TRBV7-6 and TRBJ2-2, with 10 bases matching TRBD1. Germline CDR1 reads SGHVS; CDR2 reads FNYEAQ. With V trimmed by 5 bases and J by 2 bases, 11 bases remained unmatched. The length of the CDR3 is 18 residues. The CDR3 coding sequence is TGTGCCAGCAGCGCCCAAGGCGGGACAGGGGTCAACACCGGGGAGCTGTTTTTT. The encoded protein is CASSAQGGTGVNTGELFF.

The J gene is TRBJ2-2, the V gene TRBV6-5, with D maybe TRBD1 (5 bases). The CDR3 extends over 15 amino acids. Germline V gene data show CDR1 as MNHEY and CDR2 as SVGAGI. Trimming took 6 bases from V and 2 from J, leaving 13 bases between them. The CDR3 protein is CASRGKDKNTGELFF. CDR3 sequence (DNA): TGTGCCAGCAGGGGAAAGGACAAAAACACCGGGGAGCTGTTTTTT.

The chain uses TRBV19 and TRBJ1-5; a weak D match, TRBD1 (5 bases). The CDR3 sequence is 17 residues long. CDR1 is LNHDA and CDR2 is SQIVND in the germline V gene (reference sequence). Trimming took off 7 bases at V and 0 bases at J, with 19 bases between the two ends. Here the CDR3 reads CASISTGGRNSNQPQHF. The CDR3 DNA sequence: TGTGCCAGTATTTCCACCGGGGGACGTAATAGCAATCAGCCCCAGCATTTT.

This sequence joins TRBV6-5 and TRBJ1-4; perhaps TRBD1 as D (6 bases). CDR3 length: 15 residues. V was trimmed by 7 bases and J by 6 bases, leaving 18 bases between them. Germline values: CDR1 MNHEY, CDR2 SVGAGI. CDR3 protein: CASKGGGLGDEKLFF. CDR3 bases: TGTGCCAGCAAAGGGGGGGGACTAGGGGATGAAAAACTGTTTTTT.

V and J are TRBV3-1 (or the pseudogene TRBV3-2) and TRBJ1-6; 7 bases agree with TRBD1. V dropped 4 bases and J dropped 2; count of bases not matched to a gene: 5. This CDR3 is built from 16 residues. CDR1 LGHDT and CDR2 YNNKEL come from the germline V gene (reference sequence). CDR3 loop: CASSLSRGAYNSPLHF. The CDR3 nucleotides are TGTGCCAGCAGCCTCAGCAGGGGGGCCTATAATTCACCCCTCCACTTT.

This clone was picked up a small number of times. This sequence joins TRBV7-2 and TRBJ2-7; perhaps TRBD2 as D (5 bases). Trimming pared 5 bases from V and 3 bases from J, leaving 14 bases between. Per germline, CDR1 SGHTA and CDR2 FQGNSA. The CDR3 is 14 amino acids. The DNA for the CDR3 is TGTGCCAGCAGCCCGGGGAGCGGTTACTACGAGCAGTACTTC. It encodes CASSPGSGYYEQYF. Complete variable domain (other parts from reference TRBV7-2 and TRBJ2-7): GAGVSQSPSNKVTEKGKDVELRCDPISGHTALYWYRQSLGQGLEFLIYFQGNSAPDKSGLPSDRFSAERTGGSVSTLTIQRTQQEDSAVYLCASSPGSGYYEQYFGPGTRLTVT.

For this clone: This sample includes further DNA sequences coding for the same CDR3. The chain couples TRBV28 to TRBJ1-5, with D uncertain. Trimming shortened V by 1 base and J by 2 bases, and 9 bases separated the two germline ends. Germline V lookup: CDR1 MDHEN, CDR2 SYDVKM. The length of the CDR3 is 15 residues. CDR3 protein: CASSLSITGNQPQHF. Written as DNA, the CDR3 is TGTGCCAGCAGTTTATCAATTACTGGCAATCAGCCCCAGCATTTT.

Details on this clone: The same CDR3 also results from other DNA sequences found in this sample. The V gene is TRBV12-3 or TRBV12-4, the J gene TRBJ1-5; TRBD1 matches 9 bases. CDR3 length: 13 residues. V shed 6 bases and J 4 bases; nucleotides not matched to a gene: 1. The CDR3 reads CASRGTGNQPQHF. CDR3 coding DNA: TGTGCCAGCAGGGGGACAGGGAATCAGCCCCAGCATTTT.

This clone showed up just once. V is TRBV19 and J is TRBJ1-5, with D possibly matching TRBD1 (5 bases). V was clipped by 5 bases and J by 4 bases, with 12 bases between them. Germline values: CDR1 LNHDA, CDR2 SQIVND (reference sequence). The CDR3 extends over 14 amino acids. CDR3 in amino acids: CASSGRDGNQPQHF. The CDR3 bases are TGTGCCAGTAGTGGCAGGGATGGAAATCAGCCCCAGCATTTT.

CDR3 sequence (DNA): TGTGCCAGCAGCTTGTATGGAAACACCATATATTTT. Encoded protein: CASSLYGNTIYF. The chain uses TRBV5-6 and TRBJ1-3, with D unresolved. Germline lookup yields CDR1 SGHDT and CDR2 YYEEEE. Trimming took 1 base from V and 3 from J, leaving 2 bases between them. The CDR3 length is 12 residues.

This clone showed up just once. The chain links TRBV30 to TRBJ2-2, with TRBD2 identical over 7 bases. Germline V gene lookup returns CDR1 GTSNPN and CDR2 SVGIG (reference sequence). Losses at the gene ends were 4 bases for V and 2 bases for J; bases not matched to a gene: 7. CDR3 length: 15 amino acids. CDR3 coding DNA: TGTGCCTGGACCCTAGGGAGGGTCAACACCGGGGAGCTGTTTTTT. Translating gives CAWTLGRVNTGELFF.

J is TRBJ2-1 and V is TRBV10-2, with 9 bases aligning to TRBD1. V lost 4 bases, J lost 9 bases, and 13 bases stayed unmatched. This CDR3 spans 16 amino acids. CDR1 and CDR2 (germline): WSHSY, SAAADI. The CDR3 reads CASSGATPGQGGEQFF. In DNA form, the CDR3 reads TGCGCCAGCAGTGGAGCCACACCGGGACAGGGAGGTGAGCAGTTCTTC.

The chain has TRBV18 and TRBJ1-3; tentatively, D is TRBD1 (5 bases). The V end lost 2 bases, the J end lost 6 bases, and 17 bases lay between the germline ends. Germline loops: CDR1 KGHSH, CDR2 LQKENI. The CDR3 has 16 residues. In DNA, the CDR3 is TGTGCCAGCTCACCATCTTCTGGGGCCCTCAAAAACACCATATATTTT. Translated: CASSPSSGALKNTIYF.

This chain links TRBV9 with TRBJ2-1, with TRBD2 matching 7 bases. Losses at the gene ends were 1 base for V and 6 bases for J; bases not matched to a gene: 4. The CDR3 is made up of 14 amino acids. Germline CDR1 reads SGDLS; CDR2 reads YYNGEE. The CDR3 protein is CASSVIAGGNEQFF. The CDR3, as DNA: TGTGCCAGCAGCGTAATAGCGGGCGGCAATGAGCAGTTCTTC.

J is TRBJ2-5 and V is TRBV5-4; D perhaps matches TRBD2 (6 bases). Germline V gene lookup returns CDR1 SGHNT and CDR2 YYREEE (reference sequence). V was trimmed by 2 bases and J by 5 bases, leaving 13 bases between them. The CDR3 extends over 14 amino acids. This CDR3 reads CASSFGGMVETQYF. The DNA for the CDR3 is TGTGCCAGCAGCTTCGGGGGAATGGTGGAGACCCAGTACTTC.

This chain uses TRBV9 with TRBJ2-7; 7 nucleotides match TRBD1. This CDR3 comprises 14 residues. Germline V gene data show CDR1 as SGDLS and CDR2 as YYNGEE. V lost 5 bases and J lost 4; bases outside the gene matches: 9. CDR3 region: CASSSTGTAYEQYF. Here the CDR3 DNA reads TGTGCCAGCAGTAGTACCGGGACAGCTTACGAGCAGTACTTC. Combining the CDR3 with reference TRBV9 and TRBJ2-7 gives the whole variable domain DSGVTQTPKHLITATGQRVTLRCSPRSGDLSVYWYQQSLDQGLQFLIQYYNGEERAKGNILERFSAQQFPDLHSELNLSSLELGDSALYFCASSSTGTAYEQYFGPGTRLTVT.

The chain carries TRBV28 and TRBJ1-6, with 9 nucleotides matching TRBD1. The junction had 11 bases not matched to a gene; V was cut back by 7 bases and J by 7 bases. The length of the CDR3 is 16 residues. Germline CDR1 reads MDHEN; CDR2 reads SYDVKM. The CDR3 loop reads CASTPRPGQGNSPLHF. The CDR3 region has the DNA TGTGCCAGCACCCCAAGACCGGGACAGGGAAATTCACCCCTCCACTTT.

The CDR3 loop is CASSLGGTGRISNEKLFF. In nucleotides, the CDR3 is TGTGCCAGCAGCTTAGGTGGGACAGGGCGAATATCTAATGAAAAACTGTTTTTT. The V gene is TRBV11-2, the J gene TRBJ1-4; 9 nucleotides align to TRBD1. Trimming took 1 base from V and 3 from J; bases not matched to a gene: 9. The CDR3 is 18 residues long. Germline-derived CDR1 and CDR2 are SGHAT and FQNNGV.

This clone was picked up a small number of times. The rearrangement links TRBV4-2 to TRBJ1-3; possibly TRBD1 for D (5 bases). This CDR3 is 15 amino acids long. Germline V gene lookup returns CDR1 LGHNA and CDR2 YNFKEQ. V lost 0 bases to trimming and J lost 1 base, with 7 bases between them. As DNA, the CDR3 is TGTGCCAGCAGCCAAGACAGGGTTTCTGGAAACACCATATATTTT. Translated: CASSQDRVSGNTIYF.

The J gene is TRBJ2-3, the V gene TRBV7-9, with 7 bases that match TRBD2. CDR3 length: 16 amino acids. The J segment lost 4 bases and the V segment lost 2 bases, leaving 9 bases of the junction unmatched. Germline V gene sequence: CDR1 SEHNR, CDR2 FQNEAQ (reference sequence). The CDR3: CASSLRTSQIADTQYF. CDR3 in DNA: TGTGCCAGCAGCTTACGGACTAGTCAGATTGCAGATACGCAGTATTTT.